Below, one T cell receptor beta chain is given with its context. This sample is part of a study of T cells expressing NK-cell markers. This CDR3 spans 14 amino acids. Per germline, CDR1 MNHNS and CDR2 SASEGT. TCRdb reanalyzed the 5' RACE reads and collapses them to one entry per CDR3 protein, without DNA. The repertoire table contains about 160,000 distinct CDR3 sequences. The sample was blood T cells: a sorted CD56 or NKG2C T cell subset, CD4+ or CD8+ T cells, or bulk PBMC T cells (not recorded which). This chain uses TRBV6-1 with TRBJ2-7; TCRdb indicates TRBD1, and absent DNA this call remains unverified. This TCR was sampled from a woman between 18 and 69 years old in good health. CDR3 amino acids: CASTLGTATYEQYF.